Below are 12 T cell receptor beta chains sequenced from a single sample in a study of cytomegalovirus exposure and HLA in healthy donors. In the PCR, 60 Vbeta and 13 Jbeta primers were used. The method was immunoSEQ multiplex PCR; TCRdb's version includes in-frame clones alone and lacks a portion of them. The sample has approximately 100,000 clones; roughly 80% are singletons. Sample: PBMCs. These receptors were obtained from a female donor in good health and CMV-seronegative.

The count of this clone is one. CDR3 nucleotide sequence: TGCGCCAGCAGCCAAGACAGGGGCGGCTATGGCTACACCTTC. Its protein product is CASSQDRGGYGYTF. The chain joins TRBV4-1 to TRBJ1-2; a weak D match, TRBD1 (6 bases). CDR1 and CDR2 from the germline V gene are MGHRA and YSYEKL. The CDR3 sequence is 14 residues long. Trimming left V 0 bases short and J 4 bases short, with 9 bases between.

The chain is built from TRBV28 and TRBJ2-7, with 10 bases that match TRBD1. The CDR3 covers 14 residues. Trimming at V came to 2 bases and at J to 3 bases, leaving 1 base not matched to a gene. Germline CDR1 is MDHEN and CDR2 is SYDVKM. The CDR3 here is CASSLGQGGYEQYF. DNA for the CDR3: TGTGCCAGCAGTTTAGGACAGGGGGGCTACGAGCAGTACTTC.

The chain recombines TRBV4-1 with TRBJ2-3; tentatively, D is TRBD2 (5 bases). V was cut by 0 bases and J by 4 bases, with 17 bases left in between. From germline, CDR1 is MGHRA and CDR2 YSYEKL. The CDR3 contains 17 residues. The CDR3 sequence: CASSQDPVFGEADTQYF. In DNA form, the CDR3 reads TGCGCCAGCAGCCAAGATCCGGTTTTCGGGGAAGCAGATACGCAGTATTTT.

The chain combines TRBV19 with TRBJ2-7; TRBD1 aligns across 9 bases. J was trimmed by 6 bases and V by 4 bases; bases with no gene match: 10. CDR1 is LNHDA and CDR2 is SQIVND in the germline V gene (reference sequence). CDR3 length: 15 residues. The chain's CDR3 is CASSSRRDRVIEQYF. DNA for the CDR3: TGTGCCAGTAGTAGTCGCCGGGACAGGGTGATCGAGCAGTACTTC.

This clone showed up just a few times. This rearrangement joins TRBV4-1 to TRBJ2-7; D might be TRBD1 (6 bases). V shed 3 bases and J shed 0 bases, with 15 bases lying between them. Per germline, CDR1 MGHRA and CDR2 YSYEKL. The CDR3 consists of 16 residues. The CDR3 DNA sequence: TGCGCCAGCAGCCAGTATACCCCGGACAGCTCCTACGAGCAGTACTTC. Translating gives CASSQYTPDSSYEQYF.

This clone was seen once. The rearrangement uses TRBV18 and TRBJ1-6; a weak D match, TRBD1 (6 bases). V was clipped by 3 bases and J by 1 base, with 13 bases between them. In germline, CDR1 is KGHSH, CDR2 LQKENI. This CDR3 is built from 17 residues. CDR3 sequence reads: CASSPNRAPSYNSPLHF. Written as DNA, the CDR3 is TGTGCCAGCTCACCTAACAGGGCTCCGTCCTATAATTCACCCCTCCACTTT. Together with reference TRBV18 and TRBJ1-6, the CDR3 gives the full variable domain: NAGVMQNPRHLVRRRGQEARLRCSPMKGHSHVYWYRQLPEEGLKFMVYLQKENIIDESGMPKERFSAEFPKEGPSILRIQQVVRGDSAAYFCASSPNRAPSYNSPLHFGNGTRLTVT.

This chain uses TRBV19 with TRBJ1-5; TRBD1 might be the D (5 bases). The germline V gene encodes CDR1 LNHDA and CDR2 SQIVND (reference sequence). Trimming removed 4 bases from V and 6 bases from J, with 16 bases in between. CDR3 length: 15 amino acids. This CDR3 reads CASSTPGDVAQPQHF. Here the CDR3 DNA reads TGTGCCAGTAGTACCCCGGGGGACGTGGCTCAGCCCCAGCATTTT.

The chain has TRBV5-6 and TRBJ2-7; 7 nucleotides line up with TRBD1. The CDR3 sequence is 15 residues long. The trim removed 5 bases at V and 1 base at J, leaving 9 bases unmatched. The V gene's germline CDR1 is SGHDT and CDR2 YYEEEE. Here the CDR3 reads CASSTGTAISYEQYF. CDR3 DNA: TGTGCCAGCAGTACCGGGACAGCGATATCCTACGAGCAGTACTTC.

The chain joins TRBV20-1 to TRBJ2-1; weak D call: TRBD2 (6 bases). CDR3 length: 11 residues. The germline gives CDR1 DFQATT, CDR2 SNEGSKA (reference sequence). V dropped 5 bases and J dropped 5 bases, with 7 bases sitting between them. The CDR3 nucleotides read TGCAGTGCTGCGGGAAACAATGAGCAGTTCTTC. It yields the protein CSAAGNNEQFF.

J is TRBJ2-7 and V is TRBV9, with D maybe TRBD2 (5 bases). CDR1 and CDR2 (germline): SGDLS, YYNGEE. Trimming shortened V by 0 bases and J by 4 bases, and 14 bases separated the two germline ends. This CDR3 is built from 15 residues. CDR3 sequence reads: CASSVGAAEPYEQYF. CDR3 DNA: TGTGCCAGCAGCGTAGGGGCAGCGGAGCCGTACGAGCAGTACTTC.

This sequence joins TRBV30 and TRBJ2-7; TRBD1 matches at 8 bases. The J segment lost 0 bases and the V segment lost 0 bases, leaving 4 bases of the junction unmatched. This CDR3 is 15 amino acids long. From germline, CDR1 is GTSNPN and CDR2 SVGIG (reference sequence). The CDR3, as DNA: TGTGCCTGGAGTGTTCGGACAGGGCGCTCCTACGAGCAGTACTTC. Residues: CAWSVRTGRSYEQYF. Full variable domain (rest looked up from reference TRBV30 and TRBJ2-7): SQTIHQWPATLVQPVGSPLSLECTVEGTSNPNLYWYRQAAGRGLQLLFYSVGIGQISSEVPQNLSASRPQDRQFILSSKKLLLSDSGFYLCAWSVRTGRSYEQYFGPGTRLTVT.

The V call is TRBV7-9, the J call TRBJ2-1, with 7 bases aligning to TRBD1. Germline V gives CDR1 SEHNR, CDR2 FQNEAQ (reference sequence). Trimming cost V 5 bases and J 5 bases; bases outside gene matches: 3. The CDR3 length is 13 residues. The CDR3 protein is CASSPTGNNEQFF. For the CDR3, the DNA is TGTGCCAGCAGCCCGACAGGGAACAATGAGCAGTTCTTC.